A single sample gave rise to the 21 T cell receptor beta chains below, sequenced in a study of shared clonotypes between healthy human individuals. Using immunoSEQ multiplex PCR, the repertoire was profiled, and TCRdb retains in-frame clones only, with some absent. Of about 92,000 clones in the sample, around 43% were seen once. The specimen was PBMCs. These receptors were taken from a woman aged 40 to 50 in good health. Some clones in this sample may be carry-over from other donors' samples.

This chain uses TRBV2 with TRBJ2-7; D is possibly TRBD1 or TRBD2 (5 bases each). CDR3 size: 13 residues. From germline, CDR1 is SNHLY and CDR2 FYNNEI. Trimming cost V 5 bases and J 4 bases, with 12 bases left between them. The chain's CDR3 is CASSRQGVYEQYF. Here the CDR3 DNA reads TGTGCCAGCAGTCGCCAGGGAGTGTACGAGCAGTACTTC.

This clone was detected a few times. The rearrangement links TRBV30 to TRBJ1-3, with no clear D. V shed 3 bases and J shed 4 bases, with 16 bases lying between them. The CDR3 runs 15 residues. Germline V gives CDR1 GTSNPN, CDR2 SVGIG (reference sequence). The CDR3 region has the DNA TGTGCCTGGAGATTGGCGTCGGCTGGGGGAAACACCATATATTTT. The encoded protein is CAWRLASAGGNTIYF.

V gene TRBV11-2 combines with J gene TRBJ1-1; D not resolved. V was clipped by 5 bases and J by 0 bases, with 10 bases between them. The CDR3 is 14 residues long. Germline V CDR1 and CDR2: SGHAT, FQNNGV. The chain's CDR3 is CASSIRRLNTEAFF. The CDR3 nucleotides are TGTGCCAGCAGCATAAGACGGTTGAACACTGAAGCTTTCTTT. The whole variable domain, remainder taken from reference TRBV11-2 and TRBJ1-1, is EAGVAQSPRYKIIEKRQSVAFWCNPISGHATLYWYQQILGQGPKLLIQFQNNGVVDDSQLPKDRFSAERLKGVDSTLKIQPAKLEDSAVYLCASSIRRLNTEAFFGQGTRLTVV.

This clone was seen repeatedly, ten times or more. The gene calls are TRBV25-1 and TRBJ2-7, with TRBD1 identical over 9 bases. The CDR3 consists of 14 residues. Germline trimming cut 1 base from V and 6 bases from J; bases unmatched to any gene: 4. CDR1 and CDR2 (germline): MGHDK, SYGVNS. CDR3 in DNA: TGTGCCAGCAGTGAATTAGGGACAGGGTTCGAGCAGTACTTC. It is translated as CASSELGTGFEQYF.

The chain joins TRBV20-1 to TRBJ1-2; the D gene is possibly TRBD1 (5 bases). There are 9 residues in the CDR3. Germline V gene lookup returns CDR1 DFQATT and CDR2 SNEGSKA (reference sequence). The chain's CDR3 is CSAGYGYTF. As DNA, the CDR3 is TGCAGCGCAGGGTACGGCTACACCTTC.

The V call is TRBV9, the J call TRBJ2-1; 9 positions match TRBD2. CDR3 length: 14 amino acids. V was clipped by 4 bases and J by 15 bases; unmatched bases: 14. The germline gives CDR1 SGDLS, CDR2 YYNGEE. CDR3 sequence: CASSSQTSGSPPFF. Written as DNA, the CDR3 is TGTGCCAGCAGCTCCCAGACTAGCGGAAGTCCCCCGTTCTTC.

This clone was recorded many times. CDR3 loop: CASSLNPSGTDTQYF. CDR3 coding DNA: TGTGCCAGCAGCTTAAACCCTAGCGGCACAGATACGCAGTATTTT. This chain links TRBV7-3 with TRBJ2-3; possible D gene TRBD2, 6 bases. Trimming removed 1 base from V and 1 base from J, with 9 bases in between. This CDR3 comprises 15 residues. Germline values: CDR1 SGHTA, CDR2 FQGTGA.

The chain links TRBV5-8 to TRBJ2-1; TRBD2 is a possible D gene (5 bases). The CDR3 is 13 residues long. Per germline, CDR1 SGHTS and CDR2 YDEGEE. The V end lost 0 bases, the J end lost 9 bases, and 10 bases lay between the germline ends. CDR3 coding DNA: TGTGCCAGCAGCTTGGATGGCGAGGGTGAGCAGTTCTTC. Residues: CASSLDGEGEQFF.

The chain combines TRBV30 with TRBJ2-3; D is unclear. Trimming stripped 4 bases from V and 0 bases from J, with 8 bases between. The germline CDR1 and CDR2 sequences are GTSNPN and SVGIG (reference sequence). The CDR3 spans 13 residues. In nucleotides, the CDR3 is TGTGCCTGGAAATTTCTTAGCACAGATACGCAGTATTTT. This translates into CAWKFLSTDTQYF.

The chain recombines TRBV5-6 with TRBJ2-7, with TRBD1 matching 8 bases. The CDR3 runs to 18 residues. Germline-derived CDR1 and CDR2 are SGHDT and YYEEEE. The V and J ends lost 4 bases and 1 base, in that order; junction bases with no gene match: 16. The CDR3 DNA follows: TGTGCCAGCAGCCGTGGGGCAGGGGGCTATGTACCGTCCTACGAGCAGTACTTC. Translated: CASSRGAGGYVPSYEQYF. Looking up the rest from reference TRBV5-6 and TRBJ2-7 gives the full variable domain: DAGVTQSPTHLIKTRGQQVTLRCSPKSGHDTVSWYQQALGQGPQFIFQYYEEEERQRGNFPDRFSGHQFPNYSSELNVNALLLGDSALYLCASSRGAGGYVPSYEQYFGPGTRLTVT.

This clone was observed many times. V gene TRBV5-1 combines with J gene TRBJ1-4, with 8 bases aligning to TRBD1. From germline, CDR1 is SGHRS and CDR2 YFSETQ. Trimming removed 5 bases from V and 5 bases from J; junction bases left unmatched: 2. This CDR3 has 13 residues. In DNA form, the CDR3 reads TGCGCCAGCAGGGGACAGGAGAATGAAAAACTGTTTTTT. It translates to CASRGQENEKLFF.

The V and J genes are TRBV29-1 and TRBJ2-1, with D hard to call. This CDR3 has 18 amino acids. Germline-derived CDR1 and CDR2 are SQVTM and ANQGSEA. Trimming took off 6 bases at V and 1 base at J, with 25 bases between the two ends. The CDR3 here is CSVLLGTPVVPSYNEQFF. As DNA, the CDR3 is TGCAGCGTCCTACTCGGAACCCCTGTAGTTCCTTCCTACAATGAGCAGTTCTTC.

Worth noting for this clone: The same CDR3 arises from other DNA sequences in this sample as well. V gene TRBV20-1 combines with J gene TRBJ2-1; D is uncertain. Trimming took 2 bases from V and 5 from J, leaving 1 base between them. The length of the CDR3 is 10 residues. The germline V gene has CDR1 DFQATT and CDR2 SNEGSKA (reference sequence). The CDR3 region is CSARNNEQFF. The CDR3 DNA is TGCAGTGCTAGAAACAATGAGCAGTTCTTC.

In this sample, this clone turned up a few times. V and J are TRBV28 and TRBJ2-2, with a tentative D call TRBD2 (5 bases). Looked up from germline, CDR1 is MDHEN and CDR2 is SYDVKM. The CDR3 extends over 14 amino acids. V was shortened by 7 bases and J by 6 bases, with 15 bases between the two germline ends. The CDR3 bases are TGTGCCAGCACCCCCGGGGATCGGGCCGGGGAGCTGTTTTTT. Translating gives CASTPGDRAGELFF.

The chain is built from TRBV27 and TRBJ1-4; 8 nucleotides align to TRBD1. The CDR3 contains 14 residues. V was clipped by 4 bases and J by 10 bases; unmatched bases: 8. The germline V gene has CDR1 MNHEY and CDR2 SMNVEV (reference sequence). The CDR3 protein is CASSSDRGLGKLFF. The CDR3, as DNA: TGTGCCAGCAGTTCCGACAGGGGTCTCGGAAAACTGTTTTTT.

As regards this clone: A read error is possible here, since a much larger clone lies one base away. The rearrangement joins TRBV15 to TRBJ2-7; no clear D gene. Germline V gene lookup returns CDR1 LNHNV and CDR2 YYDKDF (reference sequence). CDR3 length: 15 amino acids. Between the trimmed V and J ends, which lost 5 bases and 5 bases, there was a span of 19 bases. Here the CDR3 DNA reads TGTGCCACCAGCTTGACCGTCAGGTTGGGCCACGAGCAGTACTTC. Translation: CATSLTVRLGHEQYF.

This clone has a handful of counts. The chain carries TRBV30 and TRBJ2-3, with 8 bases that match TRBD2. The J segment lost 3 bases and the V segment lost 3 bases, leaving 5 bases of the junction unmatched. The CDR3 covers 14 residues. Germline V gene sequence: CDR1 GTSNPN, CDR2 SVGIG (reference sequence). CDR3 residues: CAWSDGRGTDTQYF. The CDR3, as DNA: TGTGCCTGGAGCGACGGGAGGGGGACAGATACGCAGTATTTT.

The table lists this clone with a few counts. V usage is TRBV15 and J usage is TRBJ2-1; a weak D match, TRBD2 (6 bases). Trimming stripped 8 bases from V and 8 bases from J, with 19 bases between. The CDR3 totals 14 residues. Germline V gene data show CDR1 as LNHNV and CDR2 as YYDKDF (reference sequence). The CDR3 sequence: CATASGLAPHEQFF. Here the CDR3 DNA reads TGTGCCACCGCTTCGGGACTTGCCCCGCATGAGCAGTTCTTC.

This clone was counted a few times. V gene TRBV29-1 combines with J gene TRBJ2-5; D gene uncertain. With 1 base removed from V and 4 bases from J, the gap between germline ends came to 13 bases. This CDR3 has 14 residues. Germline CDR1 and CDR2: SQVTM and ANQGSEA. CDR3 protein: CSVEGVQAGETQYF. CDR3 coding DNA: TGCAGCGTTGAAGGGGTGCAGGCCGGAGAGACCCAGTACTTC.

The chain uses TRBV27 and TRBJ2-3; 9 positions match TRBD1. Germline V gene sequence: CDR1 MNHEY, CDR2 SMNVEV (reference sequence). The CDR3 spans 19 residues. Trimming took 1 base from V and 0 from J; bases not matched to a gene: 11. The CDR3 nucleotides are TGTGCCAGCAGTTTATTCGGGACAGGGACACCGTATAGCACAGATACGCAGTATTTT. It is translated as CASSLFGTGTPYSTDTQYF.

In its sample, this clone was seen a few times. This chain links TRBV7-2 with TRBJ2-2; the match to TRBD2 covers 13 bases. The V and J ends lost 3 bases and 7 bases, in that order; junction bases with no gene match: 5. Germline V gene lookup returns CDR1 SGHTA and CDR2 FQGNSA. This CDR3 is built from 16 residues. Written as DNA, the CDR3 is TGTGCCAGCAGCTTCACTAGCGGGAGGGCGGACGGGGAGCTGTTTTTT. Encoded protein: CASSFTSGRADGELFF.